These 23 T cell receptor beta chains share one sample of origin, sequenced in a study of a mutant IDH1 vaccine in newly diagnosed glioma (dated by TCRdb to the early 2020s). These receptors' antigens are unknown. In light of the paper, this sample's time point label describes: week 35, safety follow-up. Every vaccine dose consisted of 300 ug of a 20-mer mutant IDH1 peptide in Montanide, administered subcutaneously together with topical imiquimod. Library preparation was by the immunoSEQ multiplex PCR assay. Entries here come from immuneACCESS through TCRdb and include only in-frame sequences with V and J called. Some clones fail to appear in such tables; in the studies checked, an unresolved V gene covers under half of the shortfall, and the cause of the remainder is unknown. For this sample there are about 50,000 clones; around 80% appear just once. Of the sample, 9% to 15% is held by the ten largest clones.

The sequences come from PBMCs, collected from a glioma patient whose treatment included an IDH1 peptide vaccine. The receptors shown here come from a man aged 35 to 55 with glioma.

The V call is TRBV6-1, the J call TRBJ2-7, with 7 bases aligning to TRBD1. V lost 1 base, J lost 4 bases, and 7 bases stayed unmatched. This CDR3 has 15 residues. Germline CDR1 is MNHNS and CDR2 is SASEGT. The CDR3 DNA is TGTGCCAGCAGTGAAGTGTTGGGGACAGAATACGAGCAGTACTTC. Amino acid sequence: CASSEVLGTEYEQYF.

Written as DNA, the CDR3 is TGTGCCAGCAGTGCCCCAGGGTCTGAAGCTTTCTTT. It yields the protein CASSAPGSEAFF. The chain carries TRBV6-5 and TRBJ1-1; weak D call: TRBD1 (5 bases). CDR3 length: 12 residues. V was shortened by 5 bases and J by 6 bases, with 10 bases between the two germline ends. Germline assignment: CDR1 MNHEY and CDR2 SVGAGI.

This chain joins TRBV30 and TRBJ1-1; the D is unclear. V lost 2 bases, J lost 6 bases, and 10 bases lay in between. Germline V gives CDR1 GTSNPN, CDR2 SVGIG (reference sequence). This CDR3 is 12 amino acids long. This CDR3 reads CAWSPGGPEAFF. The CDR3 region has the DNA TGTGCCTGGAGTCCGGGTGGCCCTGAAGCTTTCTTT.

This sequence joins TRBV7-9 and TRBJ1-5; possibly TRBD1 for D (5 bases). With 1 base removed from V and 4 bases from J, the gap between germline ends came to 17 bases. The CDR3 consists of 17 residues. The germline gives CDR1 SEHNR, CDR2 FQNEAQ (reference sequence). The CDR3 sequence: CASSLGPQGRRNQPQHF. CDR3 sequence (DNA): TGTGCCAGCAGCTTAGGGCCCCAGGGACGGCGAAATCAGCCCCAGCATTTT.

The chain employs TRBV6-6 and TRBJ1-4, with D uncertain. Trimming shortened V by 8 bases and J by 0 bases, and 10 bases separated the two germline ends. This CDR3 contains 14 residues. The germline V gene encodes CDR1 MNHNY and CDR2 SVGAGI (reference sequence). The DNA of the CDR3 is TGTGCCAGCGGATCGTATCCAACTAATGAAAAACTGTTTTTT. Protein sequence: CASGSYPTNEKLFF.

J is TRBJ1-1 and V is TRBV19; D ambiguous. This CDR3 is built from 12 residues. From germline, CDR1 is LNHDA and CDR2 SQIVND (reference sequence). V lost 1 base to trimming and J lost 1 base, with 1 base between them. The CDR3 region is CASSIGNTEAFF. CDR3 coding DNA: TGTGCCAGTAGTATAGGGAACACTGAAGCTTTCTTT.

The gene calls are TRBV5-1 and TRBJ1-1; weak D call: TRBD1 (5 bases). The CDR3 totals 16 residues. V was shortened by 2 bases and J by 2 bases, with 16 bases between the two germline ends. Germline CDR1 is SGHRS and CDR2 is YFSETQ. The CDR3 DNA reads as TGCGCCAGCAGCTTAAGTGCGCAGGGCGGTAACACTGAAGCTTTCTTT. Translating gives CASSLSAQGGNTEAFF.

The chain uses TRBV9 and TRBJ2-7; possibly TRBD2 for D (7 bases). This CDR3 has 14 amino acids. With 3 bases removed from V and 2 bases from J, the gap between germline ends came to 12 bases. Germline V gives CDR1 SGDLS, CDR2 YYNGEE. In nucleotides, the CDR3 is TGTGCCAGCAGCGAGGGGGGGGACCCCTACGAGCAGTACTTC. It translates to CASSEGGDPYEQYF.

V is TRBV19 and J is TRBJ2-5, with TRBD1 identical over 8 bases. The CDR3 extends over 15 amino acids. The junction had 3 bases not matched to a gene; V was cut back by 1 base and J by 2 bases. The V gene's germline CDR1 is LNHDA and CDR2 SQIVND (reference sequence). CDR3 residues: CASSIANRGQETQYF. The CDR3 coding sequence is TGTGCCAGTAGTATAGCCAACAGGGGGCAAGAGACCCAGTACTTC.

The chain combines TRBV19 with TRBJ2-5; TRBD2 agrees at 11 bases. CDR1 is LNHDA and CDR2 is SQIVND in the germline V gene (reference sequence). With V trimmed by 4 bases and J by 1 base, 5 bases remained unmatched. The CDR3 is 16 amino acids. The CDR3 protein is CASSTGGLAVQETQYF. CDR3 DNA sequence: TGTGCCAGTAGTACGGGGGGACTAGCGGTCCAAGAGACCCAGTACTTC.

The chain is built from TRBV6-1 and TRBJ1-4; possibly TRBD1 for D (5 bases). The CDR3 runs to 14 residues. V gave up 1 base and J gave up 8 bases, with 11 bases separating them. Germline V CDR1 and CDR2: MNHNS, SASEGT. CDR3 in amino acids: CASSEESRGEKLFF. The CDR3 DNA follows: TGTGCCAGCAGTGAAGAAAGTCGGGGGGAAAAACTGTTTTTT.

The rearrangement links TRBV25-1 to TRBJ1-2, with TRBD1 as a possible D gene (6 bases). The CDR3 has 16 amino acids. The V gene's germline CDR1 is MGHDK and CDR2 SYGVNS. Trimming cost V 4 bases and J 4 bases, with 19 bases left between them. CDR3 region: CASSGSDRPDGYGYTF. The CDR3 DNA sequence: TGTGCCAGCAGTGGGTCTGACAGGCCCGACGGCTATGGCTACACCTTC.

The chain combines TRBV12-5 with TRBJ1-1; 7 bases are shared with TRBD1. Germline V gives CDR1 LGHNT, CDR2 FRNRAP. The CDR3 extends over 16 amino acids. After removal of 0 bases from V and 1 base from J, the junction contained 5 bases not matched to a gene. The CDR3 here is CASGLVLAGGNTEAFF. The CDR3 coding sequence is TGTGCTAGTGGTTTGGTACTGGCAGGGGGGAACACTGAAGCTTTCTTT.

This sequence joins TRBV19 and TRBJ1-6, with 9 positions matching TRBD1. V gave up 8 bases and J gave up 7 bases; unmatched junction bases: 6. CDR1 and CDR2 from the germline V gene are LNHDA and SQIVND (reference sequence). The CDR3 runs 14 residues. The DNA for the CDR3 is TGTGCCAGTGGGGGCGACAGGGGGAATTCACCCCTCCACTTT. It encodes CASGGDRGNSPLHF. Drawing the rest from reference TRBV19 and TRBJ1-6, the complete variable domain is DGGITQSPKYLFRKEGQNVTLSCEQNLNHDAMYWYRQDPGQGLRLIYYSQIVNDFQKGDIAEGYSVSREKKESFPLTVTSAQKNPTAFYLCASGGDRGNSPLHFGNGTRLTVT.

J is TRBJ2-7 and V is TRBV11-2, with no clear D. This CDR3 is built from 12 residues. Per the germline V gene, CDR1 is SGHAT and CDR2 is FQNNGV. Trimming removed 3 bases at V and 6 bases at J, with 9 bases between. CDR3 sequence: CASSFLGTEQYV. CDR3 bases: TGTGCCAGCAGCTTTTTGGGTACCGAGCAGTACGTC.

To note about this clone: Different DNA sequences within this sample yield the same CDR3. This chain connects TRBV29-1 to TRBJ2-7; 14 bases are shared with TRBD2. The CDR3 loop spans 16 amino acids. With 6 bases clipped from V and 5 bases from J, the junction kept 12 bases outside the gene matches. CDR1 and CDR2 from the germline V gene are SQVTM and ANQGSEA. CDR3 in amino acids: CSVTGTSGRGVDEQYF. CDR3 nucleotides: TGCAGCGTGACCGGGACTAGCGGGAGAGGGGTCGACGAGCAGTACTTC.

This clone appeared a few times. V usage is TRBV2 and J usage is TRBJ1-1; perhaps TRBD1 as D (5 bases). CDR1 and CDR2 from the germline V gene are SNHLY and FYNNEI. V was cut by 4 bases and J by 1 base, with 7 bases left in between. The CDR3 is 13 residues long. The CDR3 is CASSGQPNTEAFF. CDR3 nucleotides: TGTGCCAGCAGTGGACAGCCGAACACTGAAGCTTTCTTT.

The rearrangement joins TRBV19 to TRBJ2-3; D ambiguous. Trimming left V 3 bases short and J 1 base short, with 5 bases between. The CDR3 has 13 amino acids. Germline CDR1 and CDR2: LNHDA and SQIVND (reference sequence). CDR3 bases: TGTGCCAGTAGTATCCTTGGCACAGATACGCAGTATTTT. As protein: CASSILGTDTQYF.

There are a few counts of this clone. The rearrangement links TRBV11-2 to TRBJ2-1; 11 bases line up with TRBD2. Unmatched junction bases numbered 11, after V lost 1 base and J lost 9 bases. The CDR3 runs 17 residues. Germline CDR1 SGHAT, CDR2 FQNNGV. The CDR3 spells CASSLVGLAGGPGEQFF. As DNA, the CDR3 is TGTGCCAGCAGCTTAGTAGGGTTAGCGGGAGGGCCGGGTGAGCAGTTCTTC.

V gene TRBV13 combines with J gene TRBJ2-1; possibly TRBD1 for D (6 bases). Trimming pared 5 bases from V and 7 bases from J, leaving 21 bases between. The CDR3 is made up of 16 amino acids. The germline CDR1 and CDR2 sequences are PRHDT and FYEKMQ (reference sequence). CDR3 DNA: TGTGCCAGCAGCCGAAACGGGTGGGGGCTCGTTAATGAGCAGTTCTTC. Translating it yields CASSRNGWGLVNEQFF.

This chain joins TRBV15 and TRBJ2-4, with D unclear. With 0 bases removed from V and 6 bases from J, the gap between germline ends came to 6 bases. This CDR3 contains 13 residues. The germline gives CDR1 LNHNV, CDR2 YYDKDF (reference sequence). The CDR3 bases are TGTGCCACCAGCAGAGATAAATTAAACATTCAGTACTTC. Translating gives CATSRDKLNIQYF.

V and J are TRBV6-1 and TRBJ2-3; 10 bases line up with TRBD1. V lost 7 bases to trimming and J lost 5 bases; unmatched junction nucleotides: 6. Germline lookup yields CDR1 MNHNS and CDR2 SASEGT. This CDR3 contains 14 residues. The CDR3 sequence: CASTGQGVGDTQYF. Written as DNA, the CDR3 is TGTGCCAGCACCGGACAGGGGGTCGGAGATACGCAGTATTTT.

The chain carries TRBV5-5 and TRBJ2-5; TRBD2 agrees at 7 bases. In germline, CDR1 is SGHKS, CDR2 YYEKEE (reference sequence). This CDR3 is 13 amino acids long. The V gene end was trimmed by 7 bases and the J gene end by 1 base; junction bases not matched to a gene: 4. The CDR3 DNA sequence: TGTGCCAGCGGGGGGGAGTCCCAAGAGACCCAGTACTTC. This codes for CASGGESQETQYF.